The TCR beta chain described here comes from a study of control samples from healthy donors and cancer patients. This CDR3 has 16 residues. The germline V gene encodes CDR1 MGHRA and CDR2 YSYEKL. The germline V and J ends were trimmed by 3 bases and 4 bases, with 15 bases remaining between them. Produced via immunoSEQ multiplex PCR; TCRdb's table is partial and in-frame only. The table lists under 150,000 clones, about 87% of them singletons. The TCR originated in a man in his fifties or sixties in good health. The specimen was blood. The V call is TRBV4-1, the J call TRBJ2-2, with TRBD1 as a possible D gene (7 bases). CDR3 amino acids: CASSHRQGGGTGELFF. Written as DNA, the CDR3 is TGCGCCAGCAGCCATCGACAGGGAGGCGGCACCGGGGAGCTGTTTTTT.